The 31 T cell receptor beta chains below all came from one sample that was sequenced in a study of cytomegalovirus exposure and HLA in healthy donors. PCR primers comprised 60 Vbeta and 13 Jbeta primers. Sequencing was performed with immunoSEQ multiplex PCR; in TCRdb, only in-frame clones are kept and a portion is missing. The table shows hundreds of thousands of clones, with 82% occurring only once. The source material was PBMCs. These receptor sequences come from a man aged 40-49 years in good health and CMV-seropositive.

The V gene is TRBV27, the J gene TRBJ1-5; 8 bases agree with TRBD1. CDR1 is MNHEY, CDR2 SMNVEV, per germline (reference sequence). The trim removed 4 bases at V and 3 bases at J, leaving 11 bases unmatched. The CDR3 totals 17 residues. Written as DNA, the CDR3 is TGTGCCAGCAGTTCAACAATGGGACAGGATCACAATCAGCCCCAGCATTTT. Its translation is CASSSTMGQDHNQPQHF.

The chain recombines TRBV25-1 with TRBJ2-1, with TRBD2 matching over 8 bases. The germline gives CDR1 MGHDK, CDR2 SYGVNS. The CDR3 runs 17 residues. J was trimmed by 4 bases and V by 2 bases; bases with no gene match: 10. The CDR3 region has the DNA TGTGCCAGCAGTGAACGCCGGGAGGGACCTTCTTACAATGAGCAGTTCTTC. Protein: CASSERREGPSYNEQFF. Full variable domain (rest looked up from reference TRBV25-1 and TRBJ2-1): EADIYQTPRYLVIGTGKKITLECSQTMGHDKMYWYQQDPGMELHLIHYSYGVNSTEKGDLSSESTVSRIRTEHFPLTLESARPSHTSQYLCASSERREGPSYNEQFFGPGTRLTVL.

The chain couples TRBV5-1 to TRBJ1-2; 7 bases line up with TRBD1. The length of the CDR3 is 15 residues. Unmatched junction bases numbered 7, after V lost 1 base and J lost 4 bases. The germline gives CDR1 SGHRS, CDR2 YFSETQ. This CDR3 is CASSLTGETFYGYTF. CDR3 in DNA: TGCGCCAGCAGCTTGACAGGGGAAACCTTCTATGGCTACACCTTC.

The chain links TRBV5-6 to TRBJ2-1, with 7 bases lining up with TRBD1. V gave up 4 bases and J gave up 6 bases; unmatched junction bases: 1. CDR3 length: 12 amino acids. The germline V gene encodes CDR1 SGHDT and CDR2 YYEEEE. CDR3 region: CASSDRANEQFF. CDR3 DNA sequence: TGTGCCAGCAGCGACAGGGCCAATGAGCAGTTCTTC. Full variable domain (outside the CDR3, taken from reference TRBV5-6 and TRBJ2-1): DAGVTQSPTHLIKTRGQQVTLRCSPKSGHDTVSWYQQALGQGPQFIFQYYEEEERQRGNFPDRFSGHQFPNYSSELNVNALLLGDSALYLCASSDRANEQFFGPGTRLTVL.

The chain carries TRBV4-1 and TRBJ1-1; D perhaps matches TRBD1 (6 bases). Trimming removed 1 base at V and 6 bases at J, with 15 bases between. Germline V gives CDR1 MGHRA, CDR2 YSYEKL. The CDR3 loop spans 15 amino acids. CDR3 region: CASSQGAQGYAEAFF. The CDR3 coding sequence is TGCGCCAGCAGCCAAGGGGCCCAGGGGTATGCTGAAGCTTTCTTT.

The rearrangement joins TRBV28 to TRBJ2-7; tentative D call: TRBD2 (5 bases). The CDR3 has 15 residues. Germline lookup yields CDR1 MDHEN and CDR2 SYDVKM. Trimming removed 4 bases from V and 4 bases from J, with 17 bases in between. The CDR3 loop reads CASSSPAGIGYEQYF. The CDR3 DNA sequence: TGTGCCAGCAGTTCCCCTGCGGGCATCGGGTACGAGCAGTACTTC. Complete variable domain (other parts from reference TRBV28 and TRBJ2-7): DVKVTQSSRYLVKRTGEKVFLECVQDMDHENMFWYRQDPGLGLRLIYFSYDVKMKEKGDIPEGYSVSREKKERFSLILESASTNQTSMYLCASSSPAGIGYEQYFGPGTRLTVT.

This clone appeared a few times. The rearrangement joins TRBV7-2 to TRBJ1-5, with D unclear. Germline assignment: CDR1 SGHTA and CDR2 FQGNSA. This CDR3 contains 14 residues. V lost 5 bases and J 8 bases, leaving 16 bases between the germline ends. The chain's CDR3 is CASSSLIGGEPQHF. The CDR3 DNA reads as TGTGCCAGCAGCAGCTTAATTGGAGGTGAGCCCCAGCATTTT.

The V call is TRBV4-2, the J call TRBJ2-2, with TRBD2 as a possible D gene (6 bases). Germline V CDR1 and CDR2: LGHNA, YNFKEQ. CDR3 size: 16 residues. V shed 5 bases and J shed 1 base, with 14 bases lying between them. The CDR3 sequence is CASSFPGSVNTGELFF. CDR3 DNA: TGTGCCAGCAGCTTTCCCGGGAGTGTGAACACCGGGGAGCTGTTTTTT.

The J gene is TRBJ1-1, the V gene TRBV6-4; D remains ambiguous. Trimming left V 8 bases short and J 2 bases short, with 15 bases between. CDR1 MRHNA and CDR2 SNTAGT come from the germline V gene. This CDR3 contains 14 residues. This CDR3 is CASRSIPGNTEAFF. CDR3 nucleotide sequence: TGTGCCAGCCGTTCGATCCCGGGTAACACTGAAGCTTTCTTT.

V gene TRBV6-6 combines with J gene TRBJ1-2; D is uncertain. CDR1 is MNHNY, CDR2 SVGAGI, per germline (reference sequence). The V gene lost 6 bases and the J gene lost 4 bases, with 21 bases spanning the gap. CDR3 length: 16 amino acids. This chain's CDR3 is CASSLLETLLIYGYTF. CDR3 nucleotides: TGTGCCAGCAGCCTACTTGAGACTCTCCTGATCTATGGCTACACCTTC.

The rearrangement uses TRBV27 and TRBJ2-1; TRBD2 agrees at 14 bases. V trimming: 6 bases; J trimming: 6 bases; junction bases outside the gene matches: 7. The CDR3 is 16 amino acids. CDR1 MNHEY and CDR2 SMNVEV come from the germline V gene (reference sequence). The CDR3 here is CASSQPGTSGSNEQFF. The CDR3 DNA is TGTGCCAGCAGCCAACCCGGGACTAGCGGGAGCAATGAGCAGTTCTTC.

Turning to this clone: One end of the junction does not line up with germline, which may come from a read error. The V gene is TRBV11-3, the J gene TRBJ2-3; D possibly corresponds to TRBD2 (5 bases). CDR1 and CDR2 from the germline V gene are SGHNT and YENEEA. CDR3 length equals 15 residues. The CDR3 sequence: CASSPGIQPLYPTHF. CDR3 nucleotide sequence: TGTGCCAGCAGCCCCGGGATTCAGCCTTTATACCCCACACATTTT.

The chain joins TRBV29-1 to TRBJ2-2; 11 bases agree with TRBD2. The trim removed 4 bases at V and 4 bases at J, leaving 14 bases unmatched. The CDR3 covers 18 residues. Germline V gives CDR1 SQVTM, CDR2 ANQGSEA. CDR3 loop: CSVAPGTSGSWGTGELFF. The CDR3 DNA sequence: TGCAGCGTTGCACCAGGCACTAGCGGGAGCTGGGGCACCGGGGAGCTGTTTTTT.

The CDR3, as DNA: TGCGCCAGCAGCCTAGCGGGACGGTCCTACGAGCAGTACTTC. It yields the protein CASSLAGRSYEQYF. The chain is built from TRBV4-1 and TRBJ2-7; 8 nucleotides align to TRBD2. Germline loops: CDR1 MGHRA, CDR2 YSYEKL. Germline trimming cut 4 bases from V and 1 base from J; bases unmatched to any gene: 3. The length of the CDR3 is 14 residues.

This chain links TRBV7-2 with TRBJ2-3, with 8 bases aligning to TRBD2. Looked up from germline, CDR1 is SGHTA and CDR2 is FQGNSA. The V and J ends lost 4 bases and 6 bases, in that order; junction bases with no gene match: 9. The CDR3 is 15 residues long. CDR3 DNA: TGTGCCAGCAGCTGGAGCGGGAGCCGGGTGGATACGCAGTATTTT. Its translation: CASSWSGSRVDTQYF.

This clone was observed a single time. This chain uses TRBV6-1 with TRBJ1-5; D remains unclear. Trimming pared 3 bases from V and 3 bases from J, leaving 9 bases between. Per germline, CDR1 MNHNS and CDR2 SASEGT. This CDR3 has 14 amino acids. In DNA, the CDR3 is TGTGCCAGCAGTGACCAGGTACCCAATCAGCCCCAGCATTTT. It is translated as CASSDQVPNQPQHF.

This clone was counted a single time. The J gene is TRBJ2-1, the V gene TRBV10-3; TRBD2 agrees at 13 bases. The V segment lost 6 bases and the J segment 6 bases; nucleotides outside the gene matches: 8. This CDR3 contains 16 residues. Per the germline V gene, CDR1 is ENHRY and CDR2 is SYGVKD. The CDR3 protein is CAISPQLAGGSNEQFF. The CDR3 DNA is TGTGCCATCAGCCCCCAACTAGCGGGAGGGAGCAATGAGCAGTTCTTC.

The J gene is TRBJ1-5, the V gene TRBV5-1, with D possibly TRBD1 on 5 matching bases. Germline values: CDR1 SGHRS, CDR2 YFSETQ. The CDR3 contains 15 residues. With 4 bases removed from V and 7 bases from J, the gap between germline ends came to 18 bases. The CDR3 coding sequence is TGCGCCAGCAGCCGGGACCCTGAGGAGGGCCAGCCCCAGCATTTT. The encoded protein is CASSRDPEEGQPQHF.

To note about this clone: Distinct nucleotide sequences in the sample also encode this CDR3. The CDR3 DNA sequence: TGTGCCAGCTCACCTGGGACAGGGGAGACCCAGTACTTC. Translation: CASSPGTGETQYF. V is TRBV18 and J is TRBJ2-5; 9 bases align to TRBD1. Germline CDR1 and CDR2: KGHSH and LQKENI. The V gene end was trimmed by 3 bases and the J gene end by 5 bases; junction bases not matched to a gene: 1. The CDR3 is 13 amino acids.

This clone was detected a few times. V gene TRBV5-1 combines with J gene TRBJ2-1; 9 nucleotides match TRBD2. V lost 4 bases and J lost 6; bases outside the gene matches: 8. The CDR3 has 15 residues. Looked up from germline, CDR1 is SGHRS and CDR2 is YFSETQ. This chain's CDR3 is CASSQPSGTPNEQFF. The CDR3 region has the DNA TGCGCCAGCAGCCAACCTAGCGGGACCCCCAATGAGCAGTTCTTC. The full variable domain, its missing parts supplied by reference TRBV5-1 and TRBJ2-1, is KAGVTQTPRYLIKTRGQQVTLSCSPISGHRSVSWYQQTPGQGLQFLFEYFSETQRNKGNFPGRFSGRQFSNSRSEMNVSTLELGDSALYLCASSQPSGTPNEQFFGPGTRLTVL.

The sample holds one count of this clone. CDR3 nucleotides: TGTGCCAGCAGTCCAGACAGGGGACCCTCCTACGAGCAGTACTTC. It yields the protein CASSPDRGPSYEQYF. The chain is built from TRBV6-5 and TRBJ2-7; 8 bases are shared with TRBD1. The CDR3 runs to 15 residues. Germline assignment: CDR1 MNHEY and CDR2 SVGAGI. With 5 bases clipped from V and 0 bases from J, the junction kept 6 bases outside the gene matches.

The V call is TRBV4-1, the J call TRBJ1-1, with D hard to call. Germline V CDR1 and CDR2: MGHRA, YSYEKL. The V and J ends lost 6 bases and 0 bases respectively, with 8 bases between them. This CDR3 is 13 amino acids long. The CDR3 bases are TGCGCCAGCAGGAAAACTATGAACACTGAAGCTTTCTTT. Its protein product is CASRKTMNTEAFF.

This clone was seen a few times. Its ends do not fully match the called genes, so a read error is possible. The CDR3, as DNA: TGTGCCATCGGGGGACAGGCCTCGAACACTAAAGCTTTCTTT. Its protein is CAIGGQASNTKAFF. The chain couples TRBV10-3 to TRBJ1-1; 8 positions match TRBD1. The germline CDR1 and CDR2 sequences are ENHRY and SYGVKD. The CDR3 length is 14 residues.

This clone turned up a few times. V gene TRBV7-9 combines with J gene TRBJ1-5; D ambiguous. Germline V lookup: CDR1 SEHNR, CDR2 FQNEAQ (reference sequence). V lost 4 bases and J 5 bases, leaving 6 bases between the germline ends. CDR3 length: 12 residues. The CDR3 here is CASSSFDQPQHF. CDR3 bases: TGTGCCAGCAGCTCCTTTGATCAGCCCCAGCATTTT.

The chain joins TRBV7-2 to TRBJ2-3, with TRBD2 as a possible D gene (6 bases). Trimming pared 0 bases from V and 0 bases from J, leaving 7 bases between. CDR3 length: 15 residues. CDR1 SGHTA and CDR2 FQGNSA come from the germline V gene. CDR3 sequence reads: CASSLAGGSTDTQYF. CDR3 DNA sequence: TGTGCCAGCAGCTTAGCCGGAGGGAGCACAGATACGCAGTATTTT.

In its sample, this clone was seen a few times. The rearrangement links TRBV28 to TRBJ2-3, with 9 positions matching TRBD1. The CDR3 is made up of 17 amino acids. The germline V gene has CDR1 MDHEN and CDR2 SYDVKM. The trim removed 6 bases at V and 3 bases at J, leaving 13 bases unmatched. This CDR3 reads CASRAQPGQGVTDTQYF. The CDR3 DNA is TGTGCCAGCAGGGCACAGCCGGGACAGGGTGTAACAGATACGCAGTATTTT.

The rearrangement uses TRBV11-2 and TRBJ1-2, with TRBD1 as a possible D gene (5 bases). Per the germline V gene, CDR1 is SGHAT and CDR2 is FQNNGV. The CDR3 consists of 13 residues. Trimming pared 5 bases from V and 8 bases from J, leaving 15 bases between. The CDR3 region has the DNA TGTGCCAGCAGCCCACCGGGGGTTGCAGGCTACACCTTC. Translating gives CASSPPGVAGYTF.

In this sample, this clone turned up once. The CDR3 is CASSEFPRERSDNEQFF. The DNA of the CDR3 is TGCGCCAGCAGTGAGTTCCCCCGGGAGAGGTCTGACAATGAGCAGTTCTTC. V is TRBV10-1 and J is TRBJ2-1; D is possibly TRBD2 (6 bases). Trimming stripped 1 base from V and 5 bases from J, with 18 bases between. The germline V gene encodes CDR1 WNHNN and CDR2 SYGVQD (reference sequence). This CDR3 is built from 17 residues.

The chain recombines TRBV29-1 with TRBJ2-2; TRBD2 is a possible D gene (7 bases). V gave up 3 bases and J gave up 3 bases, with 11 bases separating them. The CDR3 has 14 amino acids. The germline CDR1 and CDR2 sequences are SQVTM and ANQGSEA. Here the CDR3 DNA reads TGCAGCGTTGACGGCGGGGGCTACACCGGGGAGCTGTTTTTT. Translating gives CSVDGGGYTGELFF.

This chain joins TRBV10-2 and TRBJ2-1; 9 bases map to TRBD2. The CDR3 is 15 residues long. CDR1 and CDR2 (germline): WSHSY, SAAADI. After removal of 4 bases from V and 0 bases from J, the junction contained 1 base not matched to a gene. The CDR3 loop reads CASSGSGSSYNEQFF. Here the CDR3 DNA reads TGCGCCAGCAGTGGTAGCGGGAGCTCCTACAATGAGCAGTTCTTC.

The J gene is TRBJ2-1, the V gene TRBV5-1; 11 bases line up with TRBD1. With V trimmed by 4 bases and J by 7 bases, 7 bases remained unmatched. Germline CDR1 reads SGHRS; CDR2 reads YFSETQ. This CDR3 contains 15 residues. The CDR3 coding sequence is TGCGCCAGCAGCCCCGGGACAGGGGGTAGGAATGAGCAGTTCTTC. Amino acids: CASSPGTGGRNEQFF.